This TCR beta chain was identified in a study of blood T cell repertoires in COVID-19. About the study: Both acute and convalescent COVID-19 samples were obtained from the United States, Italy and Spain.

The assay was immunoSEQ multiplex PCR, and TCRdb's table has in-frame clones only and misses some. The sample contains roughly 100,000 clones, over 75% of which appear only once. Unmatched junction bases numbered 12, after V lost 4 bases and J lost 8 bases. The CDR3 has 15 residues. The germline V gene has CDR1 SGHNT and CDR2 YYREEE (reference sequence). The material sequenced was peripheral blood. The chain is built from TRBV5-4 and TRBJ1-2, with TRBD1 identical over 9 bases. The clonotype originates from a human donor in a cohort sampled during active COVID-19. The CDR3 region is CASSRPGTGFEGYTF. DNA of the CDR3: TGTGCCAGCAGCCGCCCGGGGACAGGGTTTGAGGGCTACACCTTC.